Below are 21 T cell receptor beta chains sequenced from a single sample in a study of T cells after yellow fever vaccination. TCRdb used MiXCR to reprocess the 5' RACE reads, holding one entry per CDR3 protein. The sample lists 200,000 to 250,000 distinct CDR3 sequences, less than 9% occurring once. The sequencing used CD4+ T cells sorted from PBMCs, collected 15 days after the yellow fever booster vaccination. The receptor source for this set is a man aged 25-45 years who received the YFV17D yellow fever vaccine.

The CDR3 nucleotides read TGTGCCAGCAGCCGAGTAGCCGGGGAGCTGTTTTTT. Translating it yields CASSRVAGELFF. The rearrangement links TRBV3-1 to TRBJ2-2; D unclear. This CDR3 spans 12 amino acids. Germline V CDR1 and CDR2: LGHDT, YNNKEL (reference sequence). Trimming cost V 4 bases and J 6 bases, with 6 bases left between them. Full variable domain (remainder filled in from reference TRBV3-1 and TRBJ2-2): DTAVSQTPKYLVTQMGNDKSIKCEQNLGHDTMYWYKQDSKKFLKIMFSYNNKELIINETVPNRFSPKSPDKAHLNLHINSLELGDSAVYFCASSRVAGELFFGEGSRLTVL.

The chain is built from TRBV7-8 and TRBJ2-1; TRBD2 matches at 13 bases. Losses at the gene ends were 7 bases for V and 0 bases for J; bases not matched to a gene: 12. There are 19 residues in the CDR3. CDR1 and CDR2 (germline): SGHVS, FQNEAQ. CDR3 DNA sequence: TGTGCCAGCATCGGGTGGGGGACTAGCGGGGTTAGCTCCTACAATGAGCAGTTCTTC. The encoded protein is CASIGWGTSGVSSYNEQFF.

This clonotype appeared many times. The chain links TRBV12-3 or TRBV12-4 to TRBJ2-1; the D is unclear. The CDR3 consists of 15 residues. The V end was cut by 2 bases, the J end by 0 bases, with 8 bases between. This CDR3 reads CASSLSPISYNEQFF. The CDR3 DNA reads as TGTGCCAGCAGTTTATCGCCAATCTCCTACAATGAGCAGTTCTTC.

This clonotype appeared a few times. The rearrangement links TRBV7-3 to TRBJ2-3; no clear D gene. Trimming removed 4 bases at V and 3 bases at J, with 14 bases between. The CDR3 spans 15 residues. Germline-derived CDR1 and CDR2 are SGHTA and FQGTGA. The CDR3 DNA sequence: TGTGCCAGCAGCTCAGACGGGCTGTCGACAGATACGCAGTATTTT. Its protein product is CASSSDGLSTDTQYF. The full variable domain, completed using reference TRBV7-3 and TRBJ2-3, is GAGVSQTPSNKVTEKGKYVELRCDPISGHTALYWYRQSLGQGPEFLIYFQGTGAADDSGLPNDRFFAVRPEGSVSTLKIQRTERGDSAVYLCASSSDGLSTDTQYFGPGTRLTVL.

The J gene is TRBJ1-2, the V gene TRBV5-5; D may be TRBD1 (5 bases). This CDR3 has 13 amino acids. Germline V gives CDR1 SGHKS, CDR2 YYEKEE (reference sequence). Trimming left V 1 base short and J 8 bases short, with 12 bases between. The CDR3 DNA sequence: TGTGCCAGCAGCTTGTTTTGGGACGGCGGCTACACCTTC. Amino acids: CASSLFWDGGYTF.

V usage is TRBV28 and J usage is TRBJ2-1, with 10 bases identical to TRBD2. The CDR3 sequence is 17 residues long. CDR1 and CDR2 from the germline V gene are MDHEN and SYDVKM. Germline trimming cut 7 bases from V and 0 bases from J; bases unmatched to any gene: 9. CDR3 loop: CASKGSSGSSSYNEQFF. Written as DNA, the CDR3 is TGTGCCAGCAAAGGGTCTAGCGGGAGCTCCTCCTACAATGAGCAGTTCTTC.

The table lists this clonotype with a few counts. V usage is TRBV29-1 and J usage is TRBJ2-3; no clear D gene. V lost 8 bases, J lost 4 bases, and 7 bases lay in between. Germline-derived CDR1 and CDR2 are SQVTM and ANQGSEA. This CDR3 is built from 10 residues. The CDR3 DNA follows: TGCAGCTCGGGCGCAGATACGCAGTATTTT. Translated: CSSGADTQYF.

This clonotype has just a few counts. V gene TRBV4-1 combines with J gene TRBJ1-2; D ambiguous. Germline CDR1 reads MGHRA; CDR2 reads YSYEKL. The CDR3 is 12 residues long. Trimming left V 1 base short and J 7 bases short, with 7 bases between. CDR3 nucleotides: TGCGCCAGCAGCCAAGCAGCTAGTGGCTACACCTTC. It specifies CASSQAASGYTF.

This chain connects TRBV11-2 to TRBJ2-7; 12 bases are a match to TRBD2. In germline, CDR1 is SGHAT, CDR2 FQNNGV. CDR3 size: 15 residues. Trimming took 5 bases from V and 7 from J; bases not matched to a gene: 9. CDR3 protein: CASSHRTSGMVEQYF. The CDR3 nucleotides are TGTGCCAGCAGCCATAGGACTAGCGGGATGGTAGAGCAGTACTTC.

This clonotype turned up a few times. The chain combines TRBV3-1 with TRBJ2-7; no reliable D call. Germline lookup yields CDR1 LGHDT and CDR2 YNNKEL (reference sequence). The CDR3 sequence is 12 residues long. V gave up 1 base and J gave up 5 bases, with 6 bases separating them. CDR3 DNA: TGTGCCAGCAGCCAAGTTATCCACGAGCAGTACTTC. Translation gives CASSQVIHEQYF.

This clonotype was observed many times. This chain joins TRBV7-2 and TRBJ1-5, with D perhaps TRBD1 (6 bases). CDR3 size: 13 residues. Per the germline V gene, CDR1 is SGHTA and CDR2 is FQGNSA. V was pared by 5 bases and J by 6 bases, with 11 bases between. In DNA, the CDR3 is TGTGCCAGCAGCCCAGTGGGGGCTCAGCCCCAGCATTTT. Residues: CASSPVGAQPQHF.

In this sample, this clonotype turned up many times. The CDR3 sequence: CASSQGLDSSYEQYF. The CDR3 bases are TGTGCCAGCAGCCAAGGACTGGACAGCTCCTACGAGCAGTACTTC. The V and J genes are TRBV4-2 and TRBJ2-7, with a possible D match to TRBD1 (6 bases). V shed 1 base and J shed 0 bases, with 10 bases lying between them. Germline V gene lookup returns CDR1 LGHNA and CDR2 YNFKEQ. CDR3 length: 15 residues.

The chain joins TRBV9 to TRBJ2-2, with D possibly TRBD2 on 5 matching bases. Germline CDR1 SGDLS, CDR2 YYNGEE. The CDR3 spans 13 residues. Trimming stripped 7 bases from V and 4 bases from J, with 11 bases between. The CDR3 DNA follows: TGTGCCAGCCGCACAGAGGGCACCGGGGAGCTGTTTTTT. As protein: CASRTEGTGELFF.

This clonotype was observed many times. The rearrangement links TRBV7-2 to TRBJ2-3; TRBD2 agrees at 8 bases. The CDR3 is 16 amino acids. Germline lookup yields CDR1 SGHTA and CDR2 FQGNSA. V trimming: 5 bases; J trimming: 3 bases; junction bases outside the gene matches: 10. The CDR3 loop reads CASSPSQREWTDTQYF. CDR3 sequence (DNA): TGTGCCAGCAGCCCCTCCCAGCGGGAGTGGACAGATACGCAGTATTTT.

This clonotype was observed a single time. V and J are TRBV7-2 and TRBJ1-6; 8 nucleotides match TRBD1. CDR3 length: 13 residues. The germline CDR1 and CDR2 sequences are SGHTA and FQGNSA. J was trimmed by 15 bases and V by 8 bases; bases with no gene match: 12. The CDR3 coding sequence is TGTGCCAGCGGGGGTCAGGGGGCCCCACACCTCCACTTT. Amino acids: CASGGQGAPHLHF.

There are a few counts of this clonotype. The genes are TRBV9 and TRBJ2-1; D possibly uses TRBD1 or TRBD2 (5 bases each). The CDR3 is 15 amino acids. V lost 2 bases and J lost 2, with 11 bases in between. Germline values: CDR1 SGDLS, CDR2 YYNGEE. CDR3: CASSVGGAAYNEQFF. CDR3 sequence (DNA): TGTGCCAGCAGCGTTGGGGGAGCCGCCTACAATGAGCAGTTCTTC.

This clonotype was seen only a few times. The gene calls are TRBV5-1 and TRBJ2-5; D is undetermined. The germline V and J ends were trimmed by 4 bases and 7 bases, with 5 bases remaining between them. CDR3 length: 10 amino acids. Germline lookup yields CDR1 SGHRS and CDR2 YFSETQ. The CDR3 loop reads CASSPPTQYF. The CDR3 DNA sequence: TGCGCCAGCAGCCCTCCGACCCAGTACTTC. The variable domain in full, with the rest retrieved from reference TRBV5-1 and TRBJ2-5, is KAGVTQTPRYLIKTRGQQVTLSCSPISGHRSVSWYQQTPGQGLQFLFEYFSETQRNKGNFPGRFSGRQFSNSRSEMNVSTLELGDSALYLCASSPPTQYFGPGTRLLVL.

This clonotype was seen ten or more times. One end of the junction is discordant with germline, which a read error may explain. The chain links TRBV5-1 to TRBJ2-5; the D is unclear. The CDR3 is 13 residues long. Germline loops: CDR1 SGHRS, CDR2 YFSETQ. CDR3 in amino acids: CASSLRSQETQYF. In DNA, the CDR3 is TGTGCCAGCAGTTTAAGGTCCCAAGAGACCCAGTACTTC.

This clonotype was detected many times. This chain uses TRBV4-2 with TRBJ2-3; 9 nucleotides align to TRBD2. From germline, CDR1 is LGHNA and CDR2 YNFKEQ. The CDR3 consists of 16 residues. Trimming removed 5 bases from V and 4 bases from J; junction bases left unmatched: 10. DNA for the CDR3: TGTGCCAGCAGCTTCCAGCGGGAGGTTGGACCAGATACGCAGTATTTT. Amino acid sequence: CASSFQREVGPDTQYF.

This chain links TRBV9 with TRBJ1-3; D is undetermined. Germline V gene sequence: CDR1 SGDLS, CDR2 YYNGEE. The CDR3 totals 15 residues. Trimming took off 1 base at V and 0 bases at J, with 8 bases between the two ends. The chain's CDR3 is CASSVQDNSGNTIYF. Written as DNA, the CDR3 is TGTGCCAGCAGCGTACAAGACAACTCTGGAAACACCATATATTTT.

The table lists this clonotype with a few counts. V usage is TRBV7-9 and J usage is TRBJ1-1; weak D call: TRBD1 (5 bases). V shed 1 base and J shed 1 base, with 7 bases lying between them. Germline V gene lookup returns CDR1 SEHNR and CDR2 FQNEAQ (reference sequence). CDR3 length: 14 amino acids. CDR3: CASSLEGKNTEAFF. The CDR3 coding sequence is TGTGCCAGCAGCTTAGAGGGGAAGAACACTGAAGCTTTCTTT.